These T cell receptor beta chains were read from a single sample in a study of T cell responses to AZD1222 COVID-19 vaccine. TCRdb keeps only in-frame clones here, not all; method: immunoSEQ multiplex PCR. Of 65,000 to 85,000 clones in the sample, 80% to 90% were seen once. Sample: peripheral blood, taken on day 0 of AZD1222 vaccination. These receptors all stem from an adult in good health. CDR3s include the opening cysteine and the closing phenylalanine or tryptophan. The D gene is left open where the match is weak. Clone size is not always given. Where it is, it says once, few, many or a class for expanded clones.

CDR3aa: CASSVAYEQYF
CDR3nt: TGTGCCAGCAGTGTAGCTTACGAGCAGTACTTC
j_gene: TRBJ2-7
v_gene: TRBV2
abundance: NA
d_gene: NA

CDR3aa: CASSHRGTNTEAFF
CDR3nt: TGCGCCAGCAGCCACAGGGGCACTAACACTGAAGCTTTCTTT
j_gene: TRBJ1-1
v_gene: TRBV4-1
abundance: NA
d_gene: NA

CDR3aa: CASSQQQTTNEKLFF
CDR3nt: TGTGCCAGCTCACAACAACAAACAACTAATGAAAAACTGTTTTTT
j_gene: TRBJ1-4
v_gene: TRBV18
abundance: NA
d_gene: NA

CDR3aa: CSAPNGGRTEAFF
CDR3nt: TGCAGCGCCCCGAACGGGGGAAGGACTGAAGCTTTCTTT
j_gene: TRBJ1-1
v_gene: TRBV29-1
abundance: NA
d_gene: NA

CDR3aa: CASTGGGTNEKLFF
CDR3nt: TGTGCCTCAACAGGGGGGGGCACTAATGAAAAACTGTTTTTT
j_gene: TRBJ1-4
v_gene: TRBV19
abundance: NA
d_gene: TRBD1

CDR3aa: CASSRRVGDYEQYF
CDR3nt: TGTGCCAGCAGCCGTCGGGTTGGGGACTACGAGCAGTACTTC
j_gene: TRBJ2-7
v_gene: TRBV6-5
abundance: NA
d_gene: NA

CDR3aa: CASVGFQETQYF
CDR3nt: TGTGCCAGCGTAGGGTTCCAAGAGACCCAGTACTTC
j_gene: TRBJ2-5
v_gene: TRBV6-5
abundance: NA
d_gene: NA

CDR3aa: CATGTGMNTQYF
CDR3nt: TGTGCCACCGGGACAGGGATGAATACGCAGTATTTT
j_gene: TRBJ2-3
v_gene: TRBV27
abundance: NA
d_gene: TRBD1

CDR3aa: CASSLGDSEQYF
CDR3nt: TGTGCCAGCAGCTTAGGGGATTCCGAGCAGTACTTC
j_gene: TRBJ2-7
v_gene: TRBV7-3
abundance: NA
d_gene: NA

CDR3aa: CATSDGPAGGYNEQFF
CDR3nt: TGTGCCACCAGTGATGGTCCAGCGGGGGGCTACAATGAGCAGTTCTTC
j_gene: TRBJ2-1
v_gene: TRBV24-1
abundance: NA
d_gene: TRBD2

CDR3aa: CASSLGGPGLPRYEQYF
CDR3nt: TGTGCCAGCAGCTTGGGGGGTCCGGGACTACCCCGATACGAGCAGTACTTC
j_gene: TRBJ2-7
v_gene: TRBV7-6
abundance: NA
d_gene: TRBD2

CDR3aa: CASSPGGNYPQPQHF
CDR3nt: TGTGCCAGCAGTCCAGGGGGCAATTACCCTCAGCCCCAGCATTTT
j_gene: TRBJ1-5
v_gene: TRBV6-5
abundance: NA
d_gene: TRBD1

CDR3aa: CASRAGSTDTQYF
CDR3nt: TGTGCCAGTAGAGCGGGGTCCACAGATACGCAGTATTTT
j_gene: TRBJ2-3
v_gene: TRBV19
abundance: NA
d_gene: TRBD2

CDR3aa: CASSVVGAPSGNTIYF
CDR3nt: TGTGCCAGCAGCGTAGTAGGGGCCCCCTCTGGAAACACCATATATTTT
j_gene: TRBJ1-3
v_gene: TRBV9
abundance: NA
d_gene: NA

CDR3aa: CASSSQYGELFF
CDR3nt: TGTGCCAGCAGCTCACAATACGGGGAGCTGTTTTTT
j_gene: TRBJ2-2
v_gene: TRBV7-3
abundance: NA
d_gene: NA

CDR3aa: CASSPSGYSNQPQHF
CDR3nt: TGTGCCAGTAGTCCCAGCGGTTATAGCAATCAGCCCCAGCATTTT
j_gene: TRBJ1-5
v_gene: TRBV19
abundance: NA
d_gene: NA

CDR3aa: CASSSDRARETQYF
CDR3nt: TGTGCCAGCAGCTCAGACAGGGCCCGGGAGACCCAGTACTTC
j_gene: TRBJ2-5
v_gene: TRBV7-8
abundance: NA
d_gene: TRBD1

CDR3aa: CASSYDPGVGYTF
CDR3nt: TGTGCCAGCAGTTACGACCCAGGGGTCGGCTACACCTTC
j_gene: TRBJ1-2
v_gene: TRBV6-5
abundance: few
d_gene: NA

CDR3aa: CASTLGGVNYGYTF
CDR3nt: TGTGCCAGCACTCTCGGAGGAGTTAACTATGGCTACACCTTC
j_gene: TRBJ1-2
v_gene: TRBV28
abundance: NA
d_gene: NA

CDR3aa: CASSLLAEPTDTQYF
CDR3nt: TGCGCCAGCAGCCTACTAGCGGAGCCCACAGATACGCAGTATTTT
j_gene: TRBJ2-3
v_gene: TRBV5-1
abundance: few
d_gene: TRBD2